One TCR beta chain is described in this entry. Its cognate antigen is unknown. Under the ViraFEST assay, PBMC were stimulated with viral peptide pools so that antigen-specific CD4+ T cells expanded. Sequencing was performed afterwards. Following a roughly 11-day culture, CD4+ T cells were purified. None of the vaccinated had previously contracted SARS-CoV-2, and their nucleocapsid antibodies tested negative. Produced via immunoSEQ multiplex PCR; TCRdb's table is partial and in-frame only. The sample has about 27,000 clones; about 70% are singletons. CDR1 and CDR2 (germline): SGHRS, YFSETQ. After removal of 2 bases from V and 7 bases from J, the junction contained 12 bases not matched to a gene. The CDR3 is 16 residues long. This entry comes from a study of vaccination effects on CD4 cells after COVID-19. Points from the study as a whole: Clones of infection and vaccine origin contracted markedly late after vaccination.

This material consisted of CD4+ T cells from PBMCs cultured with HCoV-NL63 spike peptides, taken before COVID-19 vaccination. The chain joins TRBV5-1 to TRBJ1-2, with 9 bases lining up with TRBD1. The clonotype was recovered from a human donor who received a COVID-19 vaccine. CDR3 in DNA: TGCGCCAGCAGCTTCATGGCGGGACAGGGCCGGGGTGGCTACACCTTC. Its protein product is CASSFMAGQGRGGYTF.